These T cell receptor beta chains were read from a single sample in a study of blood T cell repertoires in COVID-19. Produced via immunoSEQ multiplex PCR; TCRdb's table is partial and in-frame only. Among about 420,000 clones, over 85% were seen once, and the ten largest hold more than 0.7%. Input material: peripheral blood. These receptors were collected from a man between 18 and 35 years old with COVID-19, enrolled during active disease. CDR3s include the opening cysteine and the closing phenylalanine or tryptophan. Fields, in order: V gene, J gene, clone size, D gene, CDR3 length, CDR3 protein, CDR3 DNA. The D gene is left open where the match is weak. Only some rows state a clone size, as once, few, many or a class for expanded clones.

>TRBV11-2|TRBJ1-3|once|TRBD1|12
CASTAGGPTIYF
TGTGCCAGCACCGCAGGGGGCCCGACCATATATTTT
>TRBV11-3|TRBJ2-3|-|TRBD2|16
CASSLGSGRAKDTQYF
TGTGCCAGCAGCTTAGGTAGCGGGAGAGCAAAAGATACGCAGTATTTT
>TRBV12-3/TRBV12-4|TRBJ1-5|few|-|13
CASTQEGRQPQHF
TGTGCCAGCACCCAGGAGGGTAGACAGCCCCAGCATTTT
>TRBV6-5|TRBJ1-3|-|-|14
CASADKTSGNTIYF
TGTGCCAGTGCGGACAAAACCTCTGGAAACACCATATATTTT
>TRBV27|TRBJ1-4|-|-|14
CASSFMGGSEKLFF
TGTGCCAGCAGTTTTATGGGGGGAAGTGAAAAACTGTTTTTT
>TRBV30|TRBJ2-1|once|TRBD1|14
CAWAHNRGINEQFF
TGTGCCTGGGCACACAACAGGGGGATCAATGAGCAGTTCTTC
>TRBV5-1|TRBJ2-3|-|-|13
CASSLEQGDTQYF
TGCGCCAGCAGCTTGGAGCAGGGAGATACGCAGTATTTT
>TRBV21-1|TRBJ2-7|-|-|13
CASVLRRGYEQYF
TGTGCCAGCGTCTTGCGCCGGGGCTACGAGCAGTACTTC
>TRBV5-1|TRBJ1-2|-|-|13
CASSLDGRYGYTF
TGCGCCAGCAGCTTGGACGGGAGGTATGGCTACACCTTC
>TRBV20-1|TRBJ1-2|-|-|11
CSARSGDGYTF
TGCAGTGCTAGATCCGGGGATGGCTACACCTTC
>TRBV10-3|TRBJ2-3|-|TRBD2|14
CALSSGGGTDTQYF
TGTGCCCTTAGTAGCGGGGGGGGCACAGATACGCAGTATTTT
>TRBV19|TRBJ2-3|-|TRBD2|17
CASSIHSGGPITDTQYF
TGTGCCAGTAGTATCCATAGCGGGGGCCCCATCACAGATACGCAGTATTTT
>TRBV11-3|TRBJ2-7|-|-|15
CASSLSGLGGYEQYF
TGTGCCAGCAGCTTATCAGGACTAGGGGGCTACGAGCAGTACTTC
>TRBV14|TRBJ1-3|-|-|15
CASSPTGQIRNTIYF
TGTGCCAGCAGCCCAACGGGACAAATAAGAAACACCATATATTTT
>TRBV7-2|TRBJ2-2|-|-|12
CASSLRGGELFF
TGTGCCAGCAGCTTAAGGGGCGGGGAGCTGTTTTTT
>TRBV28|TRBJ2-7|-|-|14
CASSPAAGRYEQYF
TGTGCCAGCAGCCCGGCGGCGGGGAGGTACGAGCAGTACTTC
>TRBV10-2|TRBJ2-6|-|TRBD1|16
CASSDRGGSGANVLTF
TGCGCCAGCTCCGACAGGGGTGGTTCTGGGGCCAACGTCCTGACTTTC
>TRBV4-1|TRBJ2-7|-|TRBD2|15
CASSPLGLAGLEQYF
TGCGCCAGCAGCCCGCTGGGACTAGCGGGCCTGGAGCAGTACTTC